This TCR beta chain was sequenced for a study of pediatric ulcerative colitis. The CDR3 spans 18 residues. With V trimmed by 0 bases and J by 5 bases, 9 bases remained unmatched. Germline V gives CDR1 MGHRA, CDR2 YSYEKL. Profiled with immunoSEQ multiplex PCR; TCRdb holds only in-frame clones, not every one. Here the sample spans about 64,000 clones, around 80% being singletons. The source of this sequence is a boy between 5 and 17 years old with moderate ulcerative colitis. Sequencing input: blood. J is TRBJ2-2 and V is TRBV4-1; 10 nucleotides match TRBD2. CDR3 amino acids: CASSQEVSSGRSTGELFF. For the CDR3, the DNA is TGCGCCAGCAGCCAAGAGGTGTCTAGCGGGAGAAGTACCGGGGAGCTGTTTTTT.